A single sample is the source of the 28 T cell receptor beta chains below, sequenced in a study of control samples from healthy donors and cancer patients. This table comes from immunoSEQ multiplex PCR, and its TCRdb copy is limited to in-frame clones, with some not included. The table has fewer than 200,000 clones, around nine tenths seen once; the top ten hold under 5%. The sequenced sample was blood. These TCRs come from a woman aged 25 to 39 in good health.

The chain recombines TRBV6-5 with TRBJ1-1, with D possibly matching TRBD1 (5 bases). Trimming took off 6 bases at V and 4 bases at J, with 15 bases between the two ends. CDR1 and CDR2 (germline): MNHEY, SVGAGI. The CDR3 runs to 14 residues. The CDR3 DNA sequence: TGTGCCAGCAGCCAGAATGTCGGGGGCACTGAAGCTTTCTTT. Translating it yields CASSQNVGGTEAFF.

The chain employs TRBV19 and TRBJ2-2; TRBD1 matches at 8 bases. V shed 4 bases and J 5 bases; nucleotides not matched to a gene: 12. Germline V gene sequence: CDR1 LNHDA, CDR2 SQIVND (reference sequence). The CDR3 has 17 amino acids. In DNA, the CDR3 is TGTGCCAGTAGTACGCAAAATCAGGGGGCGCGGACCGGGGAGCTGTTTTTT. This gives the protein CASSTQNQGARTGELFF. Combining the CDR3 with reference TRBV19 and TRBJ2-2 gives the whole variable domain DGGITQSPKYLFRKEGQNVTLSCEQNLNHDAMYWYRQDPGQGLRLIYYSQIVNDFQKGDIAEGYSVSREKKESFPLTVTSAQKNPTAFYLCASSTQNQGARTGELFFGEGSRLTVL.

The chain joins TRBV11-3 to TRBJ2-7; 8 positions match TRBD1. V lost 0 bases, J lost 7 bases, and 2 bases stayed unmatched. The CDR3 spans 13 residues. Germline V gene lookup returns CDR1 SGHNT and CDR2 YENEEA. CDR3 coding DNA: TGTGCCAGCAGCTTAGATTGGACAGGGGAGCAGTACTTC. Translation: CASSLDWTGEQYF.

In this sample, this clone turned up once. This sequence joins TRBV9 and TRBJ2-2, with unresolved D. The CDR3 extends over 13 amino acids. The V end lost 3 bases, the J end lost 1 base, and 4 bases lay between the germline ends. Germline V gives CDR1 SGDLS, CDR2 YYNGEE. The CDR3 region is CASSAGNTGELFF. The CDR3 nucleotides read TGTGCCAGCAGCGCCGGGAACACCGGGGAGCTGTTTTTT. Full variable domain (remainder filled in from reference TRBV9 and TRBJ2-2): DSGVTQTPKHLITATGQRVTLRCSPRSGDLSVYWYQQSLDQGLQFLIQYYNGEERAKGNILERFSAQQFPDLHSELNLSSLELGDSALYFCASSAGNTGELFFGEGSRLTVL.

The gene calls are TRBV27 and TRBJ1-2, with a possible D match to TRBD1 (5 bases). Germline values: CDR1 MNHEY, CDR2 SMNVEV (reference sequence). The CDR3 has 15 amino acids. Trimming removed 4 bases at V and 3 bases at J, with 15 bases between. Here the CDR3 reads CASSSGGVGHYGYTF. The CDR3 DNA is TGTGCCAGCAGTTCAGGAGGGGTTGGGCACTATGGCTACACCTTC.

Note on this clone: Other DNA sequences in this specimen translate into the identical CDR3. CDR3 loop: CASSIAGNYGYTF. For the CDR3, the DNA is TGTGCCAGTAGTATTGCAGGAAACTATGGCTACACCTTC. The chain uses TRBV19 and TRBJ1-2; D gene uncertain. The CDR3 is 13 amino acids. Trimming left V 3 bases short and J 2 bases short, with 7 bases between. The germline V gene has CDR1 LNHDA and CDR2 SQIVND (reference sequence).

This chain uses TRBV28 with TRBJ1-5, with 7 bases identical to TRBD1. Per the germline V gene, CDR1 is MDHEN and CDR2 is SYDVKM. Losses at the gene ends were 6 bases for V and 2 bases for J; bases not matched to a gene: 4. There are 14 residues in the CDR3. This CDR3 reads CASRLRGGNQPQHF. CDR3 coding DNA: TGTGCCAGCAGACTCAGGGGGGGCAATCAGCCCCAGCATTTT.

This chain uses TRBV6-1 with TRBJ2-2, with D possibly being TRBD1 (6 bases). The V end lost 6 bases, the J end lost 4 bases, and 12 bases lay between the germline ends. Germline assignment: CDR1 MNHNS and CDR2 SASEGT. The CDR3 has 14 residues. The CDR3 here is CASRKDSSTGELFF. DNA for the CDR3: TGTGCCAGCAGAAAGGACAGCTCCACCGGGGAGCTGTTTTTT.

The CDR3 coding sequence is TGCAGCGTTGGAGCCAGGATGAGCACAGATACGCAGTATTTT. This encodes CSVGARMSTDTQYF. This chain links TRBV29-1 with TRBJ2-3; no definite D call. Germline-derived CDR1 and CDR2 are SQVTM and ANQGSEA. The V end lost 4 bases, the J end lost 0 bases, and 11 bases lay between the germline ends. The CDR3 extends over 14 amino acids.

This clone was picked up one time. This chain joins TRBV3-1 (or the pseudogene TRBV3-2) and TRBJ1-2, with a tentative D call TRBD1 (6 bases). There are 14 residues in the CDR3. CDR1 and CDR2 (germline): LGHDT, YNNKEL (reference sequence). V lost 4 bases to trimming and J lost 2 bases, with 11 bases between them. CDR3 sequence: CASSRRTGNYGYTF. The DNA for the CDR3 is TGTGCCAGCAGCCGAAGAACAGGGAACTATGGCTACACCTTC.

The chain couples TRBV5-1 to TRBJ2-5; 7 bases align to TRBD2. V gave up 4 bases and J gave up 1 base; unmatched junction bases: 7. Germline V gives CDR1 SGHRS, CDR2 YFSETQ. This CDR3 is built from 15 residues. The CDR3 loop is CASSRTSSGQETQYF. In DNA form, the CDR3 reads TGCGCCAGCAGCCGTACCTCTAGCGGCCAAGAGACCCAGTACTTC.

This clone is a singleton in its sample. The V and J genes are TRBV7-2 and TRBJ1-1; D is unresolved. The CDR3 sequence is 11 residues long. Germline CDR1 is SGHTA and CDR2 is FQGNSA. Trimming removed 6 bases at V and 5 bases at J, with 7 bases between. CDR3 DNA: TGTGCCAGCAGGGATTGGACTGAAGCTTTCTTT. Translated, it gives CASRDWTEAFF.

This chain joins TRBV7-2 and TRBJ2-2; TRBD2 matches 10 bases. The CDR3 extends over 18 amino acids. The trim removed 3 bases at V and 0 bases at J, leaving 7 bases unmatched. In germline, CDR1 is SGHTA, CDR2 FQGNSA. The CDR3 DNA sequence: TGTGCCAGCAGCTTGCGGACTAGCGGAATCGCGAACACCGGGGAGCTGTTTTTT. As protein: CASSLRTSGIANTGELFF.

Only one count was recorded for this clone. The CDR3 region has the DNA TGTGCCAGCAGCTTGGGGTATGGGGGAAGCTCCTACAATGAGCAGTTCTTC. It specifies CASSLGYGGSSYNEQFF. V gene TRBV5-6 combines with J gene TRBJ2-1; D possibly uses TRBD1 or TRBD2 (5 bases each). Germline lookup yields CDR1 SGHDT and CDR2 YYEEEE. V dropped 0 bases and J dropped 0 bases, with 13 bases sitting between them. The CDR3 spans 17 residues.

This chain joins TRBV2 and TRBJ2-1; TRBD1 matches 7 bases. The CDR3 covers 17 residues. V lost 3 bases and J lost 2; bases outside the gene matches: 10. CDR1 is SNHLY, CDR2 FYNNEI, per germline. CDR3 coding DNA: TGTGCCAGCAGTGATTATACCGGGACAGTGACCTACAATGAGCAGTTCTTC. Residues: CASSDYTGTVTYNEQFF.

The chain uses TRBV18 and TRBJ2-2; TRBD2 might be the D (6 bases). The CDR3 has 15 amino acids. Trimming cost V 3 bases and J 4 bases, with 12 bases left between them. CDR1 and CDR2 (germline): KGHSH, LQKENI. CDR3 loop: CASSPGLPGTGELFF. The CDR3 coding sequence is TGTGCCAGCTCACCGGGACTCCCTGGCACCGGGGAGCTGTTTTTT.

The J gene is TRBJ2-3, the V gene TRBV5-1; D gene ambiguous. Trimming left V 0 bases short and J 2 bases short, with 10 bases between. The CDR3 spans 15 residues. The germline CDR1 and CDR2 sequences are SGHRS and YFSETQ. In nucleotides, the CDR3 is TGCGCCAGCAGCTTGGGGCAGATTCCCACAGATACGCAGTATTTT. This gives the protein CASSLGQIPTDTQYF. Full variable domain (missing parts from reference TRBV5-1 and TRBJ2-3): KAGVTQTPRYLIKTRGQQVTLSCSPISGHRSVSWYQQTPGQGLQFLFEYFSETQRNKGNFPGRFSGRQFSNSRSEMNVSTLELGDSALYLCASSLGQIPTDTQYFGPGTRLTVL.

The CDR3 DNA sequence: TGTGCCAGCAGCTTTACGGGGTCCCCTGAAGCTTTCTTT. This encodes CASSFTGSPEAFF. The chain links TRBV5-6 to TRBJ1-1; no clear D gene. V was shortened by 2 bases and J by 6 bases, with 11 bases between the two germline ends. Germline CDR1 SGHDT, CDR2 YYEEEE. The length of the CDR3 is 13 residues.

This clone was recorded once. V gene TRBV19 combines with J gene TRBJ1-1, with unresolved D. The CDR3 length is 14 residues. Trimming removed 3 bases at V and 1 base at J, with 9 bases between. Looked up from germline, CDR1 is LNHDA and CDR2 is SQIVND (reference sequence). Written as DNA, the CDR3 is TGTGCCAGTAGTATCGGCGGTCCGAACACTGAAGCTTTCTTT. It encodes CASSIGGPNTEAFF.

The chain uses TRBV24-1 and TRBJ1-2; D unresolved. The length of the CDR3 is 13 residues. The V end lost 1 base, the J end lost 7 bases, and 9 bases lay between the germline ends. The germline CDR1 and CDR2 sequences are KGHDR and SFDVKD. As DNA, the CDR3 is TGTGCCACCAGTGATTTACGGGCGGGTGGCTACACCTTC. Encoded protein: CATSDLRAGGYTF.

CDR3 in amino acids: CASSLPGQGAHRGNSPLHF. CDR3 DNA: TGTGCCAGCAGTTTACCGGGACAGGGGGCGCATAGAGGGAATTCACCCCTCCACTTT. The rearrangement joins TRBV28 to TRBJ1-6, with 12 bases matching TRBD1. The CDR3 runs to 19 residues. From germline, CDR1 is MDHEN and CDR2 SYDVKM. Trimming took 2 bases from V and 7 from J; bases not matched to a gene: 12.

This clone showed up just once. V is TRBV6-5 and J is TRBJ1-1; TRBD1 is a possible D gene (5 bases). Germline loops: CDR1 MNHEY, CDR2 SVGAGI. V shed 2 bases and J shed 4 bases, with 14 bases lying between them. The CDR3 covers 15 residues. CDR3: CASSYRQHSGTEAFF. Written as DNA, the CDR3 is TGTGCCAGCAGTTACAGACAGCATTCGGGCACTGAAGCTTTCTTT.

The V call is TRBV6-5, the J call TRBJ2-3, with TRBD2 matching 12 bases. The germline V gene encodes CDR1 MNHEY and CDR2 SVGAGI. The CDR3 spans 15 residues. Losses at the gene ends were 5 bases for V and 5 bases for J; bases not matched to a gene: 5. In DNA form, the CDR3 reads TGTGCCAGCAGTACCAGACTAGCGGGGGAAGATACGCAGTATTTT. This encodes CASSTRLAGEDTQYF.

The V gene is TRBV7-9, the J gene TRBJ2-3; 13 bases are a match to TRBD2. In germline, CDR1 is SEHNR, CDR2 FQNEAQ (reference sequence). The J segment lost 7 bases and the V segment lost 5 bases, leaving 9 bases of the junction unmatched. This CDR3 spans 16 amino acids. The CDR3 nucleotides read TGTGCCAGCAGCCCTGTACTAGCGGGGGGGCTTAATACGCAGTATTTT. Amino acid sequence: CASSPVLAGGLNTQYF.

This sequence joins TRBV3-1 (or the pseudogene TRBV3-2) and TRBJ2-7; D uncertain. V gave up 1 base and J gave up 6 bases, with 7 bases separating them. CDR1 LGHDT and CDR2 YNNKEL come from the germline V gene (reference sequence). The CDR3 sequence is 12 residues long. CDR3 in DNA: TGTGCCAGCAGCCAAGCCCTCGGCGAGCAGTACTTC. This codes for CASSQALGEQYF.

The genes are TRBV19 and TRBJ1-6; no reliable D call. The CDR3 sequence is 15 residues long. With 3 bases removed from V and 0 bases from J, the gap between germline ends came to 6 bases. Germline V lookup: CDR1 LNHDA, CDR2 SQIVND (reference sequence). The chain's CDR3 is CASSIGSSYNSPLHF. In DNA, the CDR3 is TGTGCCAGTAGTATCGGAAGCTCCTATAATTCACCCCTCCACTTT.

The V gene is TRBV9, the J gene TRBJ2-7; unclear D gene. Per germline, CDR1 SGDLS and CDR2 YYNGEE. The CDR3 loop spans 14 amino acids. V was cut by 0 bases and J by 1 base, with 8 bases left in between. The CDR3 spells CASSVASDSYEQYF. The DNA of the CDR3 is TGTGCCAGCAGCGTAGCGAGCGATTCCTACGAGCAGTACTTC.

The chain carries TRBV11-2 and TRBJ2-7; 7 nucleotides match TRBD1. CDR1 is SGHAT and CDR2 is FQNNGV in the germline V gene. The CDR3 sequence is 13 residues long. The junction had 5 bases not matched to a gene; V was cut back by 3 bases and J by 6 bases. CDR3 in amino acids: CASSFEGASEQYV. The CDR3 region has the DNA TGTGCCAGCAGCTTTGAGGGGGCATCCGAGCAGTACGTC.